This T cell receptor (beta chain) stems from a study of blood T cell repertoires in COVID-19. Study overall: Spain, Italy and the United States supplied samples that represented acute and convalescent COVID-19. Sources were T cells, B-cell-depleted T cells, or PBMCs; the material itself was cDNA or gDNA.

The protocol was immunoSEQ multiplex PCR, while the TCRdb copy is restricted to in-frame clones and leaves out a portion. The sample lists more than 95,000 clones; around four fifths were seen once. J gave up 6 bases and V 5 bases, and 10 bases lay outside the gene matches. The CDR3 consists of 15 residues. Germline V gene sequence: CDR1 SGHTA, CDR2 FQGNSA. This chain links TRBV7-2 with TRBJ1-3; 7 bases align to TRBD1. The source of this sequence is a man between 65 and 85 years old with active or convalescent COVID-19. The sample taken for sequencing was peripheral blood. Here the CDR3 reads CASSLLWTGQNTIYF. CDR3 coding DNA: TGTGCCAGCAGCCTACTATGGACAGGCCAAAACACCATATATTTT.